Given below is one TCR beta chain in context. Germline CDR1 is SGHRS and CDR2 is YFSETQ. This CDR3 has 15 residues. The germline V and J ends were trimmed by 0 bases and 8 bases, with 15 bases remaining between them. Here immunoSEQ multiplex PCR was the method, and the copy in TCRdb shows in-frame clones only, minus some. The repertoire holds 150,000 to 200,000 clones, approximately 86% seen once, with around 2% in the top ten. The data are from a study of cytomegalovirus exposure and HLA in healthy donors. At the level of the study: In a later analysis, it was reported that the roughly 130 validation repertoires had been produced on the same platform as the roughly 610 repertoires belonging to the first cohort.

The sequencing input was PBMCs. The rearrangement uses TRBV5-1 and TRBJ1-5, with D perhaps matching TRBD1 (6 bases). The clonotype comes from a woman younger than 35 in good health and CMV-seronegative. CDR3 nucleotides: TGCGCCAGCAGCTTGGCCATGGGGGCGGGGGAGCCCCAGCATTTT. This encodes CASSLAMGAGEPQHF.